The sample holds one count of the clone carrying this T cell receptor beta chain. Antigen specificity is unknown. This record belongs to a study of cytomegalovirus exposure and HLA in healthy donors. V shed 9 bases and J 4 bases; nucleotides not matched to a gene: 10. CDR3 size: 15 residues. Looked up from germline, CDR1 is LNHDA and CDR2 is SQIVND (reference sequence). Whole-study results and caveats: In a later analysis, around 18,000 TCR beta sequences were associated with HLA alleles at 0.05 false discovery rate. A later analysis reported that several of the most significant clusters appeared to be linked to common viral pathogens, among them Epstein-Barr virus. Researchers left out some V segments, among them TRBV6-2 and TRBV6-3, as indistinguishable. Among TCR beta chains of equal frequency, HLA-associated ones were more clonally expanded in a later analysis.

The PCR contained 60 Vbeta and 13 Jbeta primers. Using immunoSEQ multiplex PCR, the repertoire was profiled, and TCRdb retains in-frame clones only, with some absent. The sample records about 140,000 clones, roughly four fifths being singletons. The receptor was derived from a man in his thirties or forties in good health and CMV-seropositive. The chain couples TRBV19 to TRBJ1-3; 9 positions match TRBD1. Sequencing used PBMCs. The CDR3 reads CASRDRDKSGNTIYF. The DNA for the CDR3 is TGTGCCAGCCGGGACAGGGATAAATCCGGAAACACCATATATTTT.